This entry lists 5 T cell receptor beta chains sequenced from one sample in a study of blood T cell repertoires in COVID-19 (dated by TCRdb to the early 2020s). Libraries came from the immunoSEQ multiplex PCR assay. What TCRdb holds here is the immuneACCESS table cut down to in-frame rearrangements. Part of the clones is not present; checked against another copy, under half of the missing clones reflect an unresolved V gene, and the others are unexplained. The sample contains around 130,000 clones, around 85% of them found a single time. In total, the top ten clones hold 16% of the sample. Sequencing input: peripheral blood. The receptors originated from a woman between 45 and 60 years old with acute or convalescent COVID-19.

The genes are TRBV9 and TRBJ1-2, with TRBD1 identical over 9 bases. Looked up from germline, CDR1 is SGDLS and CDR2 is YYNGEE. The CDR3 loop spans 15 amino acids. The junction had 7 bases not matched to a gene; V was cut back by 0 bases and J by 7 bases. The CDR3 nucleotides read TGTGCCAGCAGCGTAGAGGGACAGGGCATGGCTGGCTACACCTTC. As protein: CASSVEGQGMAGYTF.

This rearrangement joins TRBV29-1 to TRBJ2-3, with 8 bases lining up with TRBD2. V gave up 3 bases and J gave up 5 bases; unmatched junction bases: 4. The CDR3 contains 13 residues. The germline gives CDR1 SQVTM, CDR2 ANQGSEA. CDR3 residues: CSVDGGAGDTQYF. CDR3 sequence (DNA): TGCAGCGTTGACGGGGGGGCAGGAGATACGCAGTATTTT.

In regard to this clone: The identical CDR3 is also encoded by other nucleotide sequences in the sample. The J gene is TRBJ1-5, the V gene TRBV19; no definite D call. Trimming left V 3 bases short and J 4 bases short, with 7 bases between. The CDR3 extends over 13 amino acids. Germline-derived CDR1 and CDR2 are LNHDA and SQIVND (reference sequence). CDR3 amino acids: CASSIPGNQPQHF. Here the CDR3 DNA reads TGTGCCAGTAGTATCCCGGGGAATCAGCCCCAGCATTTT.

This clone has a single count. The genes are TRBV11-2 and TRBJ2-7; 8 nucleotides line up with TRBD1. J lost 2 bases, V lost 6 bases, and 3 bases had no gene match. The germline gives CDR1 SGHAT, CDR2 FQNNGV. The length of the CDR3 is 13 residues. The chain's CDR3 is CASSYRGTYEQYF. CDR3 in DNA: TGTGCCAGCAGTTACAGGGGGACCTACGAGCAGTACTTC.

V and J are TRBV24-1 and TRBJ2-2; 10 bases agree with TRBD1. Germline V CDR1 and CDR2: KGHDR, SFDVKD. The junction had 12 bases not matched to a gene; V was cut back by 9 bases and J by 0 bases. The CDR3 has 18 residues. CDR3 in DNA: TGTGCCACCTCGGGACAGGGGCGACCCTCCTCGAACACCGGGGAGCTGTTTTTT. It yields the protein CATSGQGRPSSNTGELFF.